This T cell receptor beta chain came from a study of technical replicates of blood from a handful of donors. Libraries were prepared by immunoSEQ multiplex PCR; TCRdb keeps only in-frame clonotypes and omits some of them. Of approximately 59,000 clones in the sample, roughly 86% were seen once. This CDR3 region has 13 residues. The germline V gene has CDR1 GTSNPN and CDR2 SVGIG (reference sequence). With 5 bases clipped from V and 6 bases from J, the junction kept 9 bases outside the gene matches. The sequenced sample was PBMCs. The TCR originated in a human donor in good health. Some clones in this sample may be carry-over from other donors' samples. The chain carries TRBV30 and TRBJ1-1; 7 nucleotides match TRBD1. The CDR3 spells CAWAKGASAEAFF. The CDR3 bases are TGTGCCTGGGCAAAGGGGGCGTCGGCTGAAGCTTTCTTT.